This TCR beta chain originates from a study of shared clonotypes between healthy human individuals. Study details: Per donor, CD8 memory used one plate, CD8 naive used two, CD4 memory used three and CD4 naive used three. Study-level points and caveats: What rarefaction showed was incomplete sorted-subset sequencing despite large depth.

Positively selected for CCR7, the CD45RO-negative cells used as naive CD8 cells excluded terminally differentiated effector memory CD45RA+ cells. Donors had no recently reported acute infections or vaccinations and were HIV-negative. The data were produced by immunoSEQ multiplex PCR, yet TCRdb's version contains in-frame clones alone and is incomplete. The sample has about 2.1 million clones, approximately 92% seen once. Concerning this clone itself: The antigen remains unidentified.

CDR1 and CDR2 (germline): MNHEY, SMNVEV (reference sequence). Trimming cost V 5 bases and J 5 bases; bases outside gene matches: 13. The CDR3 sequence is 17 residues long. Sequencing used naive CD8+ T cells from PBMCs. The rearrangement links TRBV27 to TRBJ2-2, with 8 bases identical to TRBD1. This clonotype originated in a man younger than 35 in good health. Some clones in this sample may be carry-over from other donors' samples. CDR3 nucleotides: TGTGCCAGCAGTCCCCTCATTGCCAGGGGGCGTACCGGGGAGCTGTTTTTT. Residues: CASSPLIARGRTGELFF.